A selection of T cell receptor beta chains follows, all from one sample in a study of blood T cell repertoires in COVID-19. Repertoires were generated with immunoSEQ multiplex PCR, while TCRdb's copy carries only in-frame clones and drops some. The profile shows approximately 75,000 clones, around 90% of them singletons. The sequencing input was peripheral blood. The receptor source for this set is a man between 45 and 60 years old with acute or convalescent COVID-19. Both conserved end residues are part of each CDR3. Fields, in order: V gene, clone size, D gene, J gene, CDR3 DNA, CDR3 protein. A D gene is named only where the DNA matches it firmly. The listing skips clone size in some rows; elsewhere it reads once, few, many or a size class.

TRBV11-2	NA	NA	TRBJ2-2	TGTGCCAGCAGTCTCCAGACAGGAACGAACACCGGGGAGCTGTTTTTT	CASSLQTGTNTGELFF
TRBV27	once	NA	TRBJ1-1	TGTGCCAGCATCCTCCTCCGGGGGAACACTGAAGCTTTCTTT	CASILLRGNTEAFF
TRBV29-1	NA	NA	TRBJ2-7	TGCAGCGTTCGTCTTACTCCCTCCTACGAGCAGTACTTC	CSVRLTPSYEQYF
TRBV10-3	NA	NA	TRBJ2-5	TGTGCCATCAAACGGGGGAACCAAGAGACCCAGTACTTC	CAIKRGNQETQYF
TRBV4-2	NA	NA	TRBJ2-6	TGTGCCAGCAGCCGGACTGGCGGGGCGCCTGGGGCCAACGTCCTGACTTTC	CASSRTGGAPGANVLTF
TRBV3-1/TRBV3-2	NA	TRBD1	TRBJ1-1	TGTGCCAGCAGCCAAGCAGGGGGCCGGACTGAAGCTTTCTTT	CASSQAGGRTEAFF
TRBV3-1/TRBV3-2	NA	TRBD1	TRBJ1-1	TGTGCCAGCAGCCCGACAGGGGTCAGCAACACTGAAGCTTTCTTT	CASSPTGVSNTEAFF
TRBV5-4	NA	NA	TRBJ2-7	TGTGCCAGCAGCTTTAGCTCGAGCTCCTACGAGCAGTACTTC	CASSFSSSSYEQYF
TRBV5-1	NA	NA	TRBJ2-2	TGCGCCAGCAGCTTGGAACAGGGGAACACCGGGGAGCTGTTTTTT	CASSLEQGNTGELFF
TRBV3-1/TRBV3-2	NA	NA	TRBJ1-5	TGTGCCAGCAGCCAAGAAACCCGGGGGAGGTATCAGCCCCAGCATTTT	CASSQETRGRYQPQHF
TRBV5-8	NA	NA	TRBJ2-1	TGTGCCAGCAGCTCCACCGGACAGTACAATGAGCAGTTCTTC	CASSSTGQYNEQFF
TRBV3-1/TRBV3-2	NA	TRBD2	TRBJ2-2	TGTGCCAGCAGGCAACCAGCGGGGGGGCTAACCGGGGAGCTGTTTTTT	CASRQPAGGLTGELFF
TRBV6-2/TRBV6-3	NA	TRBD1	TRBJ1-5	TGTGCCAGCAGCTCGGACAGGGCGTTTGATCAGCCCCAGCATTTT	CASSSDRAFDQPQHF
TRBV18	NA	NA	TRBJ2-5	TGTGCCAGCTCGCAACAGGGTCAAGAGACCCAGTACTTC	CASSQQGQETQYF
TRBV4-1	NA	NA	TRBJ1-1	TGCGCCAGCAGCCAAAAGCCTCCGCAGGCTTCTAACACTGAAGCTTTCTTT	CASSQKPPQASNTEAFF
TRBV3-1/TRBV3-2	NA	TRBD1	TRBJ1-2	TGTGCCAGCAGCCCATCCGGGACAGGGTTACTTGGCTACACCTTC	CASSPSGTGLLGYTF
TRBV2	NA	TRBD1	TRBJ2-1	TGTGCCAGCAGCCAACCGGGACAGGGGCACAATGAGCAGTTCTTC	CASSQPGQGHNEQFF
TRBV6-2/TRBV6-3	NA	NA	TRBJ1-6	TGTGCCAGCAGTTACGGGGGGAGCTCCTATAATTCACCCCTCCACTTT	CASSYGGSSYNSPLHF
TRBV10-2	NA	TRBD1	TRBJ1-6	TGCGCCAGCACCCCCGGGACAGTGGCTTCACCCCTCCACTTT	CASTPGTVASPLHF